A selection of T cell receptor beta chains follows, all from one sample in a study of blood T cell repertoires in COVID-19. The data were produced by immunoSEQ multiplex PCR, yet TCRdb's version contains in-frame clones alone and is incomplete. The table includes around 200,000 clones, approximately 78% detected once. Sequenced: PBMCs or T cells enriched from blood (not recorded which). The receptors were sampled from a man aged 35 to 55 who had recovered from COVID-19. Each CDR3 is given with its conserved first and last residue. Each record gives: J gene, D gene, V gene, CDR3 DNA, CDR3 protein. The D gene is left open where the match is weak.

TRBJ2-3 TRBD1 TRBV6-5 TGTGCCAGCAGCCACGGGACAGGGGGCACAGATACGCAGTATTTT CASSHGTGGTDTQYF
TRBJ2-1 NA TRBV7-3 TGTGCCAGCAGCTCCCCGGACAAGCCGGGCAATGAGCAGTTCTTC CASSSPDKPGNEQFF
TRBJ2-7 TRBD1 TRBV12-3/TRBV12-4 TGTGCCAGCAGTCGACAGGGAAACTACGAGCAGTACTTC CASSRQGNYEQYF
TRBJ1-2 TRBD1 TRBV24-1 TGTGCCACCAGTGATTGGACAGGGGGTGGCTACACCTTC CATSDWTGGGYTF
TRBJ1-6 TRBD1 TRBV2 TGTGCCAGTCGACAGGGGTCCTATAATTCACCCCTCCACTTT CASRQGSYNSPLHF
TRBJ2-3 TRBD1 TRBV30 TGTGCCTGGAGCCGAGGGACAGGCACAGATACGCAGTATTTT CAWSRGTGTDTQYF
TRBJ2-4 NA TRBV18 TGTGCCAGCTCACCTCCGACAGGGGAGGGCCTACTAGCCAAAAACATTCAGTACTTC CASSPPTGEGLLAKNIQYF
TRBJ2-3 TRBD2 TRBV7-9 TGTGCCAGCAGCTTTTCTCTGCGGGAGGGCCCCGATACGCAGTATTTT CASSFSLREGPDTQYF
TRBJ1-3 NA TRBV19 TGTGCCAGTAGTATAGCTGGTACCCTAAACTCTGGAAACACCATATATTTT CASSIAGTLNSGNTIYF
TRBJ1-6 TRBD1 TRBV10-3 TGTGCCATCGGAAAGACAGGGGGACCCCTCCACTTT CAIGKTGGPLHF
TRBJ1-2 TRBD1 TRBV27 TGTGCCAGCAGTTACTCAACAGGGGGCGGCTACACCTTC CASSYSTGGGYTF
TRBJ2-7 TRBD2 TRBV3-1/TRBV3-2 TGTGCCAGCAGCAAGACTAGCTCTCTTGGCGAGCAGTACTTC CASSKTSSLGEQYF